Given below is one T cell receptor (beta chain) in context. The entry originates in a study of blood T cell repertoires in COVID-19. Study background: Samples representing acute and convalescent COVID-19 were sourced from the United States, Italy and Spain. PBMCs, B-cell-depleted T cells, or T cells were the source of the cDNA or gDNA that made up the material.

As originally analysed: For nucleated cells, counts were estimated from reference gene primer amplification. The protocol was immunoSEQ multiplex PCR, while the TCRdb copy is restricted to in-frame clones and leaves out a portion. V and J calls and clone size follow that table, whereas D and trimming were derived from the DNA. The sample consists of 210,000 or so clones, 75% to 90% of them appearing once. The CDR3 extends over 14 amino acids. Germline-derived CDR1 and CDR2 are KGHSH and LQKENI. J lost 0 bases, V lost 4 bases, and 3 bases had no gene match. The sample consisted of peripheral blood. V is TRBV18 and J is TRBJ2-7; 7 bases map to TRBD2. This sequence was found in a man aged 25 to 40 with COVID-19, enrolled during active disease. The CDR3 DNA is TGTGCCAGCTCACAGGGACTAATCTCCTACGAGCAGTACTTC. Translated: CASSQGLISYEQYF.